The T cell receptor beta chain described here comes from a study of cytomegalovirus exposure and HLA in healthy donors (dated by TCRdb to 2017 to 2019). Background on the whole study: A later analysis indicated that the 90 to 150 validation repertoires were generated on the platform also employed for the approximately 670 repertoires of the first cohort. The study aimed to test whether cataloging public T cell receptors could reveal signatures of past pathogen exposure. In addition to the first cohort of roughly 700 subjects, a separate validation cohort of around 110 different subjects was used. To predict cytomegalovirus infection status, the study brought together high-throughput TCR immunosequencing, statistical association of individual TCRs with disease status, and machine learning. General findings and caveats noted by the study authors: Most TCR sequences were seen in very few donors, while some public TCRs were found in many individuals. Of the cluster scores, around 95% were above 0 in a later analysis, which found that TCRs clustered in the first cohort also tended to co-occur in the 95 to 150 validation repertoires. All 110 or so repertoires were used to score co-occurrence in the validation cohort in a later analysis, because that analysis had no HLA typing for the cohort. In vitro tests confirmed that a few of the cytomegalovirus-associated TCR beta chains recognize cytomegalovirus antigens. In the study, roughly 160 TCR beta chains were listed as associated with cytomegalovirus. In both the original and validation cohorts, the classifier was reported to diagnose cytomegalovirus status with high specificity and sensitivity. It was suggested by the authors that the approach could potentially be generalized to other disease states and immunological phenotypes.

Notes on this clone: Its antigen specificity is not known. Base qualities are missing; no much larger clone stands one base away.

Donors formed part of the validation cohort, which comprised 120 or so subjects and was distinct from the first cohort of under 750 subjects. Libraries came from the immunoSEQ multiplex PCR assay. From the authors' description of their analysis: To diagnose cytomegalovirus status from the catalog of TCR beta chain sequences, a statistical classification framework was built. Here the immuneACCESS table is served through TCRdb, limited to in-frame sequences with V and J called. Missing clones are a known gap in these copies; in checked studies unresolved V genes cover under half, and the rest lacks a known reason. That table gives V, J and clone size, and the DNA gave D and trimming. This sample lists 80,000 to 95,000 clones; roughly 92% were detected once. The top ten constitute around 1.1% of the sample. The sample consisted of PBMCs. The sequence was obtained from a woman in her twenties or thirties in good health and CMV-seropositive.

The DNA sequence is given as TGTGCCAGCAGTTACTCGAACCAGGGCACTGAAGCTTTCTTT. Its protein reads: CASSYSNQGTEAFF. The chain is made from TRBV6-6 and TRBJ1-1; tentative D gene TRBD1, with 5 bases matching. The CDR3, cysteine through phenylalanine, is 14 amino acids long. Only CDR3 DNA is held: 42 bases, read in frame from base 1. CDR1 MNHNY and CDR2 SVGAGI were looked up in the germline V gene (reference sequence). The V and J ends are trimmed by 0 bases and 4 bases, leaving 9 bases between them.